The present T cell receptor (beta chain) was sequenced within a study of regulatory T cells in long-lasting Graves disease. This clonotype was counted ten times or more. Its target is unknown. Study-wide findings and caveats: TRBV28 was favored in persistent disease, as were TRBJ1-2 and TRBJ2-5.

Noted time point: newly diagnosed GD, antithyroid drugs for less than 3 months. Scientists built the TCR library using RNA that was extracted from PBMCs. According to the study, TCR beta libraries were built with iRepertoire HTBI primers and CDR3-region Arm-PCR. In TCRdb, the multiplex PCR reads were re-called with MiXCR into one record per CDR3 protein. In the table there are around 480,000 distinct CDR3 sequences, about 16% of which are singletons. This CDR3 has 13 residues. Trimming pared 4 bases from V and 4 bases from J, leaving 10 bases between. Germline V gives CDR1 WSHSY, CDR2 SAAADI. The data were also submitted as part of a second study, on T cells in Graves' hyperthyroidism and ophthalmopathy.

The TCR sequence derives from a woman aged 40-60 years with Graves disease. The chain is built from TRBV10-2 and TRBJ1-1; D possibly corresponds to TRBD1 (5 bases). The source material was peripheral blood mononuclear cells (PBMCs), sampled at new diagnosis, from a patient treated with antithyroid drugs. The CDR3 DNA follows: TGCGCCAGCAGTGCGGGGACCTCCACTGAAGCTTTCTTT. Translated: CASSAGTSTEAFF.